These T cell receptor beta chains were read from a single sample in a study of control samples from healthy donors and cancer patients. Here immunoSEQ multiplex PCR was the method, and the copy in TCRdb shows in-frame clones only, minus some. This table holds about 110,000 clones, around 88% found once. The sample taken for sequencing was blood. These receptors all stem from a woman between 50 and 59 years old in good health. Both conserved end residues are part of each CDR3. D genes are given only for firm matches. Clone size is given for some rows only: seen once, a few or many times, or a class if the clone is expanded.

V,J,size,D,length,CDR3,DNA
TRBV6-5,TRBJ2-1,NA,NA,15,CASSFERVGYDEQFF,TGTGCCAGCAGTTTCGAGCGGGTTGGGTACGATGAGCAGTTCTTC
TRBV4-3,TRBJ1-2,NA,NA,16,CASSQGKDLGGHGYTF,TGCGCCAGCAGCCAAGGGAAAGACTTGGGGGGACATGGCTACACCTTC
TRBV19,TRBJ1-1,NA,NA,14,CASSEGGGGTEAFF,TGTGCCAGCTCAGAAGGAGGAGGTGGCACTGAAGCTTTCTTT
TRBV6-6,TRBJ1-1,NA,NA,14,CASSYLQLSIEAFF,TGTGCCAGCAGTTACTTGCAGCTATCCATTGAAGCTTTCTTT
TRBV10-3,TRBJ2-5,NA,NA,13,CAISGRIQETQYF,TGTGCCATCAGCGGGAGAATACAAGAGACCCAGTACTTC
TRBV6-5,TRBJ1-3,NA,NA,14,CASSSRTSGNTIYF,TGTGCCAGCAGTTCGAGGACCTCTGGAAACACCATATATTTT
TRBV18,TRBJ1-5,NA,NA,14,CASSPVIWGEPQHF,TGTGCCAGCTCACCAGTGATCTGGGGAGAGCCCCAGCATTTT
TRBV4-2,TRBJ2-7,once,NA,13,CASSPRVGNEQYF,TGTGCCAGCAGCCCCCGGGTGGGGAACGAGCAGTACTTC
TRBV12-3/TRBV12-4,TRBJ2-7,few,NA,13,CASSSDKTYEQYF,TGTGCCAGCAGTTCAGACAAGACCTACGAGCAGTACTTC
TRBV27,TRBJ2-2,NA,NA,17,CASRNRERGGWTGELFF,TGTGCCAGCAGAAATAGGGAACGAGGGGGGTGGACCGGGGAGCTGTTTTTT
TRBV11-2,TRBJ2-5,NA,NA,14,CASSLGLAQETQYF,TGTGCCAGCAGCTTGGGCCTAGCGCAAGAGACCCAGTACTTC
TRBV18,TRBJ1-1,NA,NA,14,CASSPTTGNTEAFF,TGTGCCAGCTCACCAACGACAGGGAACACTGAAGCTTTCTTT
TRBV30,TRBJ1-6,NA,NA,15,CALGPLSSYNSPLHF,TGTGCCTTGGGACCCTTGAGCTCCTATAATTCACCCCTCCACTTT
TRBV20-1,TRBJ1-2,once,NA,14,CSASGSGWAYGYTF,TGCAGTGCTAGTGGTTCAGGGTGGGCCTATGGCTACACCTTC
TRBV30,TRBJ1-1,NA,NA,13,CAWSVQTNTEAFF,TGTGCCTGGAGTGTACAGACGAACACTGAAGCTTTCTTT
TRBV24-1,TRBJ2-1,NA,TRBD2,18,CATSARTSGLSSYNEQFF,TGTGCCACCAGTGCCCGGACTAGCGGGCTGAGCTCCTACAATGAGCAGTTCTTC
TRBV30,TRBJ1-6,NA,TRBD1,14,CAWAFGTGQSPLHF,TGTGCCTGGGCCTTCGGGACAGGGCAGTCACCCCTCCACTTT
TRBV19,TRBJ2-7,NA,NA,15,CASSIGRGINYEQYF,TGTGCCAGTAGTATTGGTAGAGGGATCAACTACGAGCAGTACTTC
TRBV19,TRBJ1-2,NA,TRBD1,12,CASRGTVGGYTF,TGTGCCAGTAGGGGGACAGTCGGTGGCTACACCTTC
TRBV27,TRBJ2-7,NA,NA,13,CASSFAGSSEQYF,TGTGCCAGCAGTTTCGCGGGGTCCTCCGAGCAGTACTTC
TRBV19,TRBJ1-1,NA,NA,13,CASSIQVNTEAFF,TGTGCCAGTAGTATACAGGTAAACACTGAAGCTTTCTTT
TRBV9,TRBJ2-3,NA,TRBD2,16,CASGAGGRMYTDTQYF,TGTGCCAGCGGGGCGGGGGGGAGGATGTACACAGATACGCAGTATTTT
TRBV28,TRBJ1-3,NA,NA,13,CATPAPSGNTIYF,TGTGCCACTCCAGCCCCATCTGGAAACACCATATATTTT
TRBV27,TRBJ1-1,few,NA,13,CASSLSRGTEAFF,TGTGCCAGCAGTTTATCGAGGGGCACTGAAGCTTTCTTT
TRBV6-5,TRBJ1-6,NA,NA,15,CASRLGEDRNSPLHF,TGTGCCAGCAGACTCGGGGAGGATCGGAATTCACCCCTCCACTTT
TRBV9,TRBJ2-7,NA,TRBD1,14,CASSVADRGHEQYF,TGTGCCAGCAGCGTAGCTGACAGGGGGCACGAGCAGTACTTC
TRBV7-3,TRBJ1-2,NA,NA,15,CASSFGDRSDRGYTF,TGTGCCAGCAGCTTCGGGGACCGCTCAGATCGTGGCTACACCTTC
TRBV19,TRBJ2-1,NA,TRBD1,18,CASTPQFIGTGSWDEQFF,TGTGCCAGTACTCCACAGTTTATTGGGACAGGGTCTTGGGATGAGCAGTTCTTC
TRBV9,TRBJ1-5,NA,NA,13,CASSATEAQPQHF,TGTGCCAGCAGCGCCACAGAGGCGCAGCCCCAGCATTTT
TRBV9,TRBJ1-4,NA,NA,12,CASSVRGEKLFF,TGTGCCAGCAGCGTGAGAGGGGAAAAACTGTTTTTT
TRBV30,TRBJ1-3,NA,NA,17,CAWRGAGTWASGNTIYF,TGTGCCTGGAGGGGGGCCGGGACCTGGGCTAGTGGAAACACCATATATTTT
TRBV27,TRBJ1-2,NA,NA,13,CASSFFSSFGYTF,TGTGCCAGCAGTTTTTTTTCTTCTTTTGGCTACACCTTC